These 20 T cell receptor beta chains originate from one sample sequenced in a study of T cell responses to AZD1222 COVID-19 vaccine (dated by TCRdb to about 2021). Explained via the paper, the time point label denotes: baseline before first vaccination. The library was obtained by the immunoSEQ multiplex PCR assay. TCRdb took this table from immuneACCESS and kept in-frame rearrangements with V and J called. Such tables lack part of the clones; where checked against another copy, unresolved V genes explain under half of the gap, and the rest is unexplained. The sample includes more than 100,000 clones, with approximately 90% observed a single time. In total, the top ten clones hold 3.1% of the sample. Sequencing used peripheral blood, obtained on day 0 of AZD1222 vaccination. The receptor source for this set is an adult in good health.

This chain connects TRBV28 to TRBJ2-3, with D unresolved. There are 11 residues in the CDR3. V gave up 5 bases and J gave up 1 base, with 1 base separating them. The germline CDR1 and CDR2 sequences are MDHEN and SYDVKM. The CDR3 sequence: CASSRTDTQYF. CDR3 bases: TGTGCCAGCAGTCGCACAGATACGCAGTATTTT.

The chain joins TRBV6-2 or TRBV6-3 to TRBJ1-1; D is possibly TRBD1 (6 bases). The CDR3 is 13 residues long. The germline V gene has CDR1 MNHEY and CDR2 SVGEGT. Deletions cut 6 bases from V and 2 bases from J, with 10 bases between. In DNA, the CDR3 is TGTGCCAGCAGCCTACAGGGAAACACTGAAGCTTTCTTT. This codes for CASSLQGNTEAFF.

This clone was seen only a few times. This chain links TRBV18 with TRBJ2-1; 8 bases map to TRBD2. The ends lost 0 bases at V and 8 bases at J; junction bases unmatched: 9. Germline CDR1 KGHSH, CDR2 LQKENI. CDR3 length equals 16 residues. The DNA for the CDR3 is TGTGCCAGCTCACCACCCCTAGCGGGCTTAGGGGATGAGCAGTTCTTC. It specifies CASSPPLAGLGDEQFF.

V and J are TRBV4-1 and TRBJ2-2; either TRBD1 or TRBD2 may supply D (5 bases each). The CDR3 extends over 16 amino acids. The V end lost 0 bases, the J end lost 2 bases, and 10 bases lay between the germline ends. Germline-derived CDR1 and CDR2 are MGHRA and YSYEKL. DNA for the CDR3: TGCGCCAGCAGCCAAGAGCCGGGGCCCAACACCGGGGAGCTGTTTTTT. It encodes CASSQEPGPNTGELFF.

The chain recombines TRBV9 with TRBJ1-2; D gene uncertain. The germline gives CDR1 SGDLS, CDR2 YYNGEE. The CDR3 covers 10 residues. V was clipped by 6 bases and J by 7 bases, with 7 bases between them. The CDR3: CASKGSGYTF. As DNA, the CDR3 is TGTGCCAGCAAGGGCAGTGGCTACACCTTC.

This clone was found once. The chain has TRBV27 and TRBJ2-1, with 8 positions matching TRBD2. Germline CDR1 is MNHEY and CDR2 is SMNVEV (reference sequence). The V and J ends lost 2 bases and 8 bases, in that order; junction bases with no gene match: 8. The CDR3 runs to 15 residues. The chain's CDR3 is CASSLELAGSDEQFF. For the CDR3, the DNA is TGTGCCAGCAGTTTAGAGCTAGCGGGCTCGGATGAGCAGTTCTTC.

The chain links TRBV29-1 to TRBJ2-7; 11 bases agree with TRBD1. Germline V gives CDR1 SQVTM, CDR2 ANQGSEA. With 4 bases clipped from V and 3 bases from J, the junction kept 2 bases outside the gene matches. The CDR3 has 13 residues. This chain's CDR3 is CSVGGTGGYEQYF. The CDR3 nucleotides read TGCAGCGTTGGGGGGACAGGGGGCTACGAGCAGTACTTC.

The chain links TRBV30 to TRBJ1-3, with D uncertain. Germline V gene lookup returns CDR1 GTSNPN and CDR2 SVGIG (reference sequence). The CDR3 length is 13 residues. The germline V and J ends were trimmed by 2 bases and 2 bases, with 7 bases remaining between them. As DNA, the CDR3 is TGTGCCTGGAGTTTTGGCCCTGGAAACACCATATATTTT. Encoded protein: CAWSFGPGNTIYF. The full variable domain, completed using reference TRBV30 and TRBJ1-3, is SQTIHQWPATLVQPVGSPLSLECTVEGTSNPNLYWYRQAAGRGLQLLFYSVGIGQISSEVPQNLSASRPQDRQFILSSKKLLLSDSGFYLCAWSFGPGNTIYFGEGSWLTVV.

The CDR3 protein is CASAGLAGVEQYF. The CDR3 bases are TGTGCCAGCGCGGGACTAGCGGGAGTCGAGCAGTACTTC. This chain joins TRBV27 and TRBJ2-7, with TRBD2 matching 14 bases. Germline V gives CDR1 MNHEY, CDR2 SMNVEV (reference sequence). The CDR3 runs to 13 residues. V shed 8 bases, J shed 6 bases, and the junction held 3 bases outside the gene matches.

The rearrangement links TRBV5-6 to TRBJ2-5; no firm D call. Trimming removed 6 bases at V and 2 bases at J, with 17 bases between. This CDR3 is 15 amino acids long. Germline-derived CDR1 and CDR2 are SGHDT and YYEEEE. This chain's CDR3 is CASTFQGRRQETQYF. In DNA, the CDR3 is TGTGCCAGCACCTTTCAAGGACGGAGACAAGAGACCCAGTACTTC. Using reference TRBV5-6 and TRBJ2-5 for the parts outside the CDR3, the full variable domain is DAGVTQSPTHLIKTRGQQVTLRCSPKSGHDTVSWYQQALGQGPQFIFQYYEEEERQRGNFPDRFSGHQFPNYSSELNVNALLLGDSALYLCASTFQGRRQETQYFGPGTRLLVL.

This clone was seen once. Mismatch with germline at one junction end may stem from a read error. This rearrangement joins TRBV20-1 to TRBJ2-1; 9 bases map to TRBD2. CDR3 length: 16 residues. CDR1 and CDR2 (germline): DFQATT, SNEGSKA (reference sequence). Here the CDR3 reads CSASYTGTSSHNEQFF. CDR3 DNA sequence: TGCAGTGCTAGTTATACCGGGACTAGCTCCCACAATGAGCAGTTCTTC.

The chain has TRBV5-1 and TRBJ1-2; no clear D. Germline lookup yields CDR1 SGHRS and CDR2 YFSETQ. V was shortened by 4 bases and J by 4 bases, with 11 bases between the two germline ends. The CDR3 is 13 residues long. The CDR3 loop is CASSASGPYGYTF. The DNA of the CDR3 is TGCGCCAGCAGCGCCAGCGGGCCCTATGGCTACACCTTC. Full variable domain (missing parts from reference TRBV5-1 and TRBJ1-2): KAGVTQTPRYLIKTRGQQVTLSCSPISGHRSVSWYQQTPGQGLQFLFEYFSETQRNKGNFPGRFSGRQFSNSRSEMNVSTLELGDSALYLCASSASGPYGYTFGSGTRLTVV.

This chain connects TRBV19 to TRBJ2-3; 8 bases align to TRBD2. The CDR3 runs 15 residues. The junction had 4 bases not matched to a gene; V was cut back by 1 base and J by 4 bases. The germline V gene has CDR1 LNHDA and CDR2 SQIVND (reference sequence). The CDR3 nucleotides are TGTGCCAGTAGTATAGGCGGGAGGACCGCAGATACGCAGTATTTT. As protein: CASSIGGRTADTQYF.

This clone has a single count. The chain uses TRBV14 and TRBJ2-1, with a weak D call TRBD2 (6 bases). This CDR3 is 17 amino acids long. Trimming shortened V by 0 bases and J by 0 bases, and 12 bases separated the two germline ends. The V gene's germline CDR1 is SGHDN and CDR2 FVKESK. CDR3 residues: CASSQELGDFSYNEQFF. The CDR3 DNA reads TGTGCCAGCAGCCAAGAGTTGGGGGACTTCTCCTACAATGAGCAGTTCTTC.

V gene TRBV4-2 combines with J gene TRBJ2-3; TRBD1 agrees at 7 bases. Losses at the gene ends were 1 base for V and 0 bases for J; bases not matched to a gene: 10. Germline-derived CDR1 and CDR2 are LGHNA and YNFKEQ. This CDR3 has 18 residues. The DNA of the CDR3 is TGTGCCAGCAGCCAAGCCCAGGGGGTGGGGCCCAGCACAGATACGCAGTATTTT. This sequence encodes CASSQAQGVGPSTDTQYF.

The chain recombines TRBV4-3 with TRBJ1-2, with 7 bases that match TRBD1. Germline CDR1 and CDR2: LGHNA and YSLEER. After removal of 0 bases from V and 6 bases from J, the junction contained 7 bases not matched to a gene. CDR3 length: 15 amino acids. The CDR3 sequence is CASSQDQGRGDGYTF. CDR3 nucleotide sequence: TGCGCCAGCAGCCAAGATCAAGGCAGGGGGGATGGCTACACCTTC.

V is TRBV12-3 or TRBV12-4 and J is TRBJ1-1, with D unresolved. V shed 1 base and J shed 5 bases, with 8 bases lying between them. The CDR3 spans 13 residues. The CDR3 spells CASSLGGRTEAFF. In nucleotides, the CDR3 is TGTGCCAGCAGTTTAGGAGGTCGGACTGAAGCTTTCTTT.

V gene TRBV15 combines with J gene TRBJ1-2; D is uncertain. In germline, CDR1 is LNHNV, CDR2 YYDKDF (reference sequence). Trimming removed 0 bases from V and 7 bases from J, with 18 bases in between. This CDR3 region has 16 residues. CDR3 in amino acids: CATSREGTSELAGYTF. In DNA, the CDR3 is TGTGCCACCAGCAGAGAGGGAACGTCGGAACTCGCTGGCTACACCTTC.

The chain couples TRBV27 to TRBJ2-5, with unresolved D. V dropped 2 bases and J dropped 1 base, with 11 bases sitting between them. The CDR3 spans 15 residues. CDR1 and CDR2 from the germline V gene are MNHEY and SMNVEV (reference sequence). CDR3 sequence reads: CASSLQWGGQETQYF. DNA of the CDR3: TGTGCCAGCAGTTTACAGTGGGGTGGCCAAGAGACCCAGTACTTC.

The chain links TRBV5-6 to TRBJ1-5; D is unclear. The CDR3 runs to 15 residues. Germline CDR1 SGHDT, CDR2 YYEEEE. V was cut by 3 bases and J by 0 bases, with 10 bases left in between. The CDR3 coding sequence is TGTGCCAGCAGCTATGGGTATTATAGCAATCAGCCCCAGCATTTT. It yields the protein CASSYGYYSNQPQHF.